What follows are 14 T cell receptor beta chains derived from one specimen sequenced in a study of a mutant IDH1 vaccine in newly diagnosed glioma. Their recognized antigens are unknown. TCRdb's copy holds only in-frame clones and misses some; the assay was immunoSEQ multiplex PCR. The sample carries approximately 44,000 clones, around 80% recorded once. The time point was: week 35, safety follow-up. All doses held 300 ug of mutant IDH1 20-mer peptide, with topical imiquimod. The sequencing here drew on PBMCs, taken from a glioma patient whose treatment included an IDH1 peptide vaccine. The receptors were gathered from a man aged 40-49 years with glioma.

This clone has only one observation. The chain carries TRBV10-3 and TRBJ2-5; D ambiguous. Germline CDR1 is ENHRY and CDR2 is SYGVKD. The CDR3 extends over 12 amino acids. V lost 10 bases and J lost 5, with 14 bases in between. The CDR3 sequence: CATGSELETQYF. CDR3 nucleotide sequence: TGTGCCACCGGGTCCGAATTGGAGACCCAGTACTTC.

In this sample, this clone turned up once. The chain links TRBV10-1 to TRBJ2-7, with 9 bases that match TRBD1. This CDR3 region has 14 residues. The germline CDR1 and CDR2 sequences are WNHNN and SYGVQD (reference sequence). Trimming at V came to 5 bases and at J to 5 bases, leaving 7 bases not matched to a gene. CDR3 sequence: CASSTSGQGHEQYF. CDR3 bases: TGCGCCAGCAGTACCTCGGGACAGGGACACGAGCAGTACTTC.

The V and J genes are TRBV18 and TRBJ1-4, with D perhaps matching TRBD1 (5 bases). The CDR3 is 16 amino acids. The V gene lost 5 bases and the J gene lost 7 bases, with 20 bases spanning the gap. Germline CDR1 KGHSH, CDR2 LQKENI. The CDR3 region has the DNA TGTGCCAGCTCAACGGCCCTTGGGGCGGAAGGTGAAAAACTGTTTTTT. Its protein product is CASSTALGAEGEKLFF.

With regard to this clone: At one of its ends the junction is not consistent with the germline gene, which may arise from a read error. This rearrangement joins TRBV10-3 to TRBJ1-1, with D perhaps matching TRBD1 (6 bases). The CDR3 covers 13 residues. Germline CDR1 is ENHRY and CDR2 is SYGVKD. The chain's CDR3 is CASSYQGRTEAFF. The CDR3 region has the DNA TGTGCCAGCAGTTACCAGGGGCGCACTGAAGCTTTCTTT.

This chain joins TRBV7-2 and TRBJ1-2, with D possibly being TRBD1 (6 bases). V dropped 5 bases and J dropped 2 bases, with 12 bases sitting between them. The CDR3 is 14 amino acids. Germline CDR1 reads SGHTA; CDR2 reads FQGNSA. CDR3 in amino acids: CASSPYRANYGYTF. CDR3 nucleotide sequence: TGTGCCAGCAGCCCGTACAGGGCGAACTATGGCTACACCTTC.

In this sample, this clone turned up once. This chain uses TRBV9 with TRBJ2-1, with 8 bases matching TRBD1. Trimming removed 0 bases from V and 1 base from J; junction bases left unmatched: 6. Germline CDR1 SGDLS, CDR2 YYNGEE. The CDR3 extends over 17 amino acids. The CDR3 protein is CASSVAVRDRSYNEQFF. The DNA of the CDR3 is TGTGCCAGCAGCGTAGCAGTAAGGGACAGGTCCTACAATGAGCAGTTCTTC.

The rearrangement links TRBV25-1 to TRBJ2-7, with TRBD1 identical over 9 bases. Germline V lookup: CDR1 MGHDK, CDR2 SYGVNS. This CDR3 is built from 17 residues. Trimming removed 4 bases from V and 1 base from J; junction bases left unmatched: 11. The CDR3 sequence is CASSGGIDRGKSYEQYV. The CDR3 nucleotides read TGTGCCAGCAGTGGGGGCATTGACAGGGGGAAGTCCTACGAGCAGTACGTC.

V is TRBV6-1 and J is TRBJ1-2, with unresolved D. Germline V gene lookup returns CDR1 MNHNS and CDR2 SASEGT. This CDR3 comprises 16 residues. Trimming stripped 1 base from V and 4 bases from J, with 16 bases between. The CDR3 DNA reads TGTGCCAGCAGTGAAGTGGGCAGGCTTGGAGCCTATGGCTACACCTTC. Its protein is CASSEVGRLGAYGYTF.

The V gene is TRBV5-4, the J gene TRBJ1-5; 7 nucleotides match TRBD1. The V segment lost 5 bases and the J segment 7 bases; nucleotides outside the gene matches: 12. Germline loops: CDR1 SGHNT, CDR2 YYREEE (reference sequence). This CDR3 has 15 residues. CDR3 bases: TGTGCCAGCAGACCCCCCCGTAGACAGGGCCAGCCCCAGCATTTT. Protein product: CASRPPRRQGQPQHF.

J is TRBJ1-4 and V is TRBV30; D ambiguous. Germline lookup yields CDR1 GTSNPN and CDR2 SVGIG (reference sequence). Trimming cost V 4 bases and J 7 bases, with 19 bases left between them. The CDR3 is 15 amino acids. Written as DNA, the CDR3 is TGTGCCTGGAAGCGCCGAGGAATGGAGGGTGAAAAACTGTTTTTT. It codes for CAWKRRGMEGEKLFF.

The chain recombines TRBV6-1 with TRBJ2-1; D uncertain. The CDR3 spans 14 residues. Per germline, CDR1 MNHNS and CDR2 SASEGT. With 6 bases removed from V and 9 bases from J, the gap between germline ends came to 18 bases. CDR3 in amino acids: CASRIDLQRGEQFF. The CDR3 nucleotides read TGTGCCAGCAGAATCGACCTACAGAGAGGTGAGCAGTTCTTC.

This clone was counted only a few times. The rearrangement links TRBV25-1 to TRBJ1-1; D possibly corresponds to TRBD1 (5 bases). Germline-derived CDR1 and CDR2 are MGHDK and SYGVNS. V dropped 4 bases and J dropped 1 base, with 10 bases sitting between them. This CDR3 has 14 residues. The CDR3 here is CASSVRDANTEAFF. In DNA form, the CDR3 reads TGTGCCAGCAGTGTAAGGGACGCGAACACTGAAGCTTTCTTT.

This chain joins TRBV7-6 and TRBJ1-3; D unclear. The CDR3 is 16 amino acids. Germline assignment: CDR1 SGHVS and CDR2 FNYEAQ. V was shortened by 0 bases and J by 0 bases, with 9 bases between the two germline ends. In nucleotides, the CDR3 is TGTGCCAGCAGCTTAGCTGGAGACTCCTCTGGAAACACCATATATTTT. Translation: CASSLAGDSSGNTIYF.

The chain combines TRBV6-5 with TRBJ1-5; 8 nucleotides match TRBD1. V trimming: 6 bases; J trimming: 7 bases; junction bases outside the gene matches: 5. The CDR3 covers 13 residues. The V gene's germline CDR1 is MNHEY and CDR2 SVGAGI. The CDR3 region is CASSSDRAQPQHF. The CDR3, as DNA: TGTGCCAGCAGCTCGGACAGGGCCCAGCCCCAGCATTTT.